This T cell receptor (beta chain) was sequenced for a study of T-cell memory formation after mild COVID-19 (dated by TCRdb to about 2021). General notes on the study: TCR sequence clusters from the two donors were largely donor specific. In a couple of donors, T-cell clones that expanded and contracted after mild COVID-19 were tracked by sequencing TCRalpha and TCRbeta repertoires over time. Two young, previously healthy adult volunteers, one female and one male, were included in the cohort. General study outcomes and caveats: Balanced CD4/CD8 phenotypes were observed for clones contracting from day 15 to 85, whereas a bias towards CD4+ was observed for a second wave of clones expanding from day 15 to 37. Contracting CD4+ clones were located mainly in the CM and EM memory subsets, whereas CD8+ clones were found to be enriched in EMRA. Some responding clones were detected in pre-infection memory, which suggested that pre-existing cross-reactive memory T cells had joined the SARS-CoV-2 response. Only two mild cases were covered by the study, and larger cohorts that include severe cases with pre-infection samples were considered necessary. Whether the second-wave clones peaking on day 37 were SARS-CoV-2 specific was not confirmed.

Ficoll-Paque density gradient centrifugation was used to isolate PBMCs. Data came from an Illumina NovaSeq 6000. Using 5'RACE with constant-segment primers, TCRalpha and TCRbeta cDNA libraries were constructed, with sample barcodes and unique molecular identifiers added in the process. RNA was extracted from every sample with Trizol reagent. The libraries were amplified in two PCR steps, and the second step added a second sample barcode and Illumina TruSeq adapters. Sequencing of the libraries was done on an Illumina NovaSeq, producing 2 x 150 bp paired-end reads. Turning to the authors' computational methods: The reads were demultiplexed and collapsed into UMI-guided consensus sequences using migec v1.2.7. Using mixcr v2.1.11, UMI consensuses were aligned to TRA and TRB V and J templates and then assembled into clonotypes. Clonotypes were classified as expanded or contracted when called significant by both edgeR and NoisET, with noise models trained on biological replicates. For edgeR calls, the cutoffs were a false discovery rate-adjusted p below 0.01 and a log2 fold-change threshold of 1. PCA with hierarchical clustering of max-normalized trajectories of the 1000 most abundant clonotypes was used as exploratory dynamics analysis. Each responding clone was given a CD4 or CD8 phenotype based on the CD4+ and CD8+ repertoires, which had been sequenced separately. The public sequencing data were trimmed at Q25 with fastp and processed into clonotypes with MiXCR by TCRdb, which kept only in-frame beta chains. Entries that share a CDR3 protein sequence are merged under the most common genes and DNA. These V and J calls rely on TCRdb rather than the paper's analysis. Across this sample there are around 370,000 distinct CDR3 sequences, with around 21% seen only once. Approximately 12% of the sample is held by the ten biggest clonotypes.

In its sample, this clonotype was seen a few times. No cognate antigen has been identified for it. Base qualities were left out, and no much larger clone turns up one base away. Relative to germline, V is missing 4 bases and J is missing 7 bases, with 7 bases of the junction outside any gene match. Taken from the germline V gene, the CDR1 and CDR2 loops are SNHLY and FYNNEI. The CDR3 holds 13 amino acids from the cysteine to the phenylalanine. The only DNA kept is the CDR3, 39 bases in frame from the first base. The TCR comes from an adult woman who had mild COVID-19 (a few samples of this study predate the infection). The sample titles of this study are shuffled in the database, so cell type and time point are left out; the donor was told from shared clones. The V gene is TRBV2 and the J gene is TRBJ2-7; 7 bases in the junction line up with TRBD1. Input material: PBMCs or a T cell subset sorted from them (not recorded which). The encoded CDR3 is CASSGRQGNEQYF. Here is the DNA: TGTGCCAGCAGTGGGAGACAGGGTAATGAGCAGTACTTC.